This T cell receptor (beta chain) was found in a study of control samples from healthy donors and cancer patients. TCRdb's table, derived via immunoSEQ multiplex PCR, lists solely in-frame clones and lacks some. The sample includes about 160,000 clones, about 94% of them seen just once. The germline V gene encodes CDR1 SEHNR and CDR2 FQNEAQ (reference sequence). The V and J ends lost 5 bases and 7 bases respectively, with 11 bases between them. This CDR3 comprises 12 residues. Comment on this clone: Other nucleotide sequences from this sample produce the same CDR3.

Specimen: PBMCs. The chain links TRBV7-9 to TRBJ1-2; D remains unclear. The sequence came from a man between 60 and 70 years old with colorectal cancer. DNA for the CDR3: TGTGCCAGCAGCCAACTGGGGTCTGGCTACACCTTC. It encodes CASSQLGSGYTF. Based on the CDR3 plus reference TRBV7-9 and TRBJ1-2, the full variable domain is DTGVSQNPRHKITKRGQNVTFRCDPISEHNRLYWYRQTLGQGPEFLTYFQNEAQLEKSRLLSDRFSAERPKGSFSTLEIQRTEQGDSAMYLCASSQLGSGYTFGSGTRLTVV.